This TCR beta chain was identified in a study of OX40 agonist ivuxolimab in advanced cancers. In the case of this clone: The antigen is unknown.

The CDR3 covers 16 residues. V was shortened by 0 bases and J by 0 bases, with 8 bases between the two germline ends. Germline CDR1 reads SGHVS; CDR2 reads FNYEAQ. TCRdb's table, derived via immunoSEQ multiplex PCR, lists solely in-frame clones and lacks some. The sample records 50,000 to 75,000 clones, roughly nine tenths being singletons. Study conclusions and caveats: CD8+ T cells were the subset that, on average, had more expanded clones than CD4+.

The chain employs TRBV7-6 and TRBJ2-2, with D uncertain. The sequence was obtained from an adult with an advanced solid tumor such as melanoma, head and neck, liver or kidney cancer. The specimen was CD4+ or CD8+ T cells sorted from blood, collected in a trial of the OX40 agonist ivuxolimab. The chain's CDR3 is CASSLALASNTGELFF. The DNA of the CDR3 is TGTGCCAGCAGCTTAGCGCTCGCTTCGAACACCGGGGAGCTGTTTTTT.